This record covers a single TCR beta chain. This sample is drawn from a study of T cell changes during pregnancy in multiple sclerosis. V was cut by 5 bases and J by 5 bases, with 10 bases left in between. Looked up from germline, CDR1 is MDHEN and CDR2 is SYDVKM. CDR3 length: 12 residues. Clones were read by immunoSEQ multiplex PCR, and TCRdb kept only the in-frame ones, dropping some. This table has 80,000 to 95,000 clones, over 85% appearing once. The source of this sequence is a female donor in good health, enrolled as a control in a pregnancy study. This sample comprised peripheral blood, obtained in the third trimester of pregnancy. The V call is TRBV28, the J call TRBJ2-7; D unresolved. CDR3 in amino acids: CASSPRRDEQYF. For the CDR3, the DNA is TGTGCCAGCAGTCCGCGTCGCGACGAGCAGTACTTC. Complete variable domain (other parts from reference TRBV28 and TRBJ2-7): DVKVTQSSRYLVKRTGEKVFLECVQDMDHENMFWYRQDPGLGLRLIYFSYDVKMKEKGDIPEGYSVSREKKERFSLILESASTNQTSMYLCASSPRRDEQYFGPGTRLTVT.